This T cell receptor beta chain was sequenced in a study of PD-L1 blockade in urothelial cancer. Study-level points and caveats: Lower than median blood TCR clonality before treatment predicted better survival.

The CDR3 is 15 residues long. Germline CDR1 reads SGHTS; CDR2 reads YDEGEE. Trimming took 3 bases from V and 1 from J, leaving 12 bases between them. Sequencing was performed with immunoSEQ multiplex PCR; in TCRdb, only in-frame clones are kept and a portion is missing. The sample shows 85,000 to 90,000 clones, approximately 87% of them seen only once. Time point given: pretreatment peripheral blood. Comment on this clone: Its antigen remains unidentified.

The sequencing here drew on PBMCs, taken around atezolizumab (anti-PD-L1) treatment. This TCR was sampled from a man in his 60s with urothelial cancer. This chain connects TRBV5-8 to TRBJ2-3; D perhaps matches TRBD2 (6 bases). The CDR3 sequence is CASSSGLVGTDTQYF. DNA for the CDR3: TGTGCCAGCAGCTCGGGACTGGTCGGCACAGATACGCAGTATTTT.